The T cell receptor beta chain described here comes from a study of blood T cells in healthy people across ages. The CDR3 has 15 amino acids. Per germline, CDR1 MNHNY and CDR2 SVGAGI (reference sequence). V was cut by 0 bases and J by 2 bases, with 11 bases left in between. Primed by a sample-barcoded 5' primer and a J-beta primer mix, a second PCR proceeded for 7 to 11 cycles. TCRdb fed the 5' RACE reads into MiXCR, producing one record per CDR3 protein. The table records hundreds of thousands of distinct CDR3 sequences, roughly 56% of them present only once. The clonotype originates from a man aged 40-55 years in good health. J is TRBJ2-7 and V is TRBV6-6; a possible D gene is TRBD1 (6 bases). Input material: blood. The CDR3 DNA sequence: TGTGCCAGCAGTTACTCAACAGGGAGAACCTACGAGCAGTACTTC. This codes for CASSYSTGRTYEQYF.